The entry below describes one T cell receptor beta chain. These data belong to a study of patients and donors after allogeneic stem cell transplantation. V gave up 4 bases and J gave up 5 bases, with 12 bases separating them. The CDR3 consists of 13 residues. CDR1 and CDR2 from the germline V gene are SGDLS and YYNGEE. One entry per CDR3 protein, called by TCRdb with MiXCR from the RT-PCR reads. The sample has about 230,000 distinct CDR3 sequences, 13% to 15% seen once; the top ten hold around a tenth. The sequencing input was blood, either unsorted or a sorted T cell fraction (not recorded which). The V gene is TRBV9, the J gene TRBJ1-1, with D tentatively TRBD1 (6 bases). This receptor was obtained from a human donor who was either an allogeneic HSCT recipient or a stem cell or donor lymphocyte infusion donor (not recorded which). It is not recorded whose cells these are; they may come from a transplant donor. The CDR3 coding sequence is TGTGCCAGCAGCTATACAGGGCAGACTGAAGCTTTCTTT. It yields the protein CASSYTGQTEAFF.